The present entry profiles one TCR beta chain with its context. The antigen remains unidentified. One end of the junction does not line up with germline, which may come from a read error. This sample is drawn from a study of long-term antiretroviral therapy in people with HIV. This CDR3 comprises 14 residues. Germline lookup yields CDR1 SSHAT and CDR2 FNYEAQ (reference sequence). At minimum, one pre-ART and two post-ART PBMC samples were obtained from each donor. immunoSEQ v3.0 was run at survey level. Produced via immunoSEQ multiplex PCR; TCRdb's table is partial and in-frame only. This table holds about 21,000 clones, roughly 91% found once. Findings and caveats of the study: Data on ART adherence, viral resistance or therapy changes were unavailable. Every time point showed a repertoire led by clones expanded before ART.

The chain joins TRBV7-7 to TRBJ2-5; D possibly corresponds to TRBD2 (6 bases). The source of this sequence is a man in his sixties with HIV. This specimen consisted of unsorted PBMCs, obtained 2.3 years after starting antiretroviral therapy. CDR3 in amino acids: CASSLGGQVETQYF. CDR3 sequence (DNA): TGTGCTAGCAGCTTGGGGGGTCAGGTTGAGACCCAGTACTTC.